A single sample is the source of the 17 T cell receptor beta chains below, sequenced in a study of cytomegalovirus exposure and HLA in healthy donors (dated by TCRdb to about 2017). The library was obtained by the immunoSEQ multiplex PCR assay. A mixture of 60 forward primers for TCR Vbeta segments and 13 reverse primers for TCR Jbeta segments was used in the multiplex PCR. TCRdb took this table from immuneACCESS and kept in-frame rearrangements with V and J called. Such tables lack part of the clones; where checked against another copy, unresolved V genes explain under half of the gap, and the rest is unexplained. This sample is represented by about 130,000 clones; around two thirds of them were singletons. Of the sample, approximately 2.9% is held by the ten largest clones. Sequencing input: PBMCs. Every receptor here comes from a human donor in good health.

This clone was observed once. One end of the junction does not line up with germline, which may come from a read error. The gene calls are TRBV7-9 and TRBJ2-7, with D perhaps TRBD1 (5 bases). The CDR3 is 13 amino acids. The germline V gene encodes CDR1 SEHNR and CDR2 FQNEAQ (reference sequence). CDR3 DNA sequence: TGTTCCAGCAGCTCATACCTCAGGGACGAGCAGTACTTC. Amino acids: CSSSSYLRDEQYF.

The chain uses TRBV30 and TRBJ2-1; 10 bases align to TRBD2. V trimming: 2 bases; J trimming: 1 base; junction bases outside the gene matches: 8. CDR3 length equals 17 residues. CDR1 and CDR2 from the germline V gene are GTSNPN and SVGIG (reference sequence). Here the CDR3 reads CAWSSGGASKSYNEQFF. Written as DNA, the CDR3 is TGTGCCTGGAGTAGCGGGGGGGCCAGTAAATCCTACAATGAGCAGTTCTTC.

The chain combines TRBV4-3 with TRBJ2-7; TRBD2 matches 8 bases. The J segment lost 1 base and the V segment lost 2 bases, leaving 4 bases of the junction unmatched. The germline CDR1 and CDR2 sequences are LGHNA and YSLEER. The CDR3 length is 15 residues. The CDR3, as DNA: TGCGCCAGCAGCCAAATAGCGGGATATTCCTACGAGCAGTACTTC. Translating it yields CASSQIAGYSYEQYF.

The chain has TRBV29-1 and TRBJ2-7, with D possibly matching TRBD2 (6 bases). From germline, CDR1 is SQVTM and CDR2 ANQGSEA. V was pared by 4 bases and J by 2 bases, with 9 bases between. CDR3 length equals 12 residues. CDR3 residues: CSVAEGTYEQYF. The DNA for the CDR3 is TGCAGCGTTGCGGAGGGAACCTACGAGCAGTACTTC.

This clone showed up just once. This chain joins TRBV18 and TRBJ1-3; weak D call: TRBD1 (5 bases). Trimming stripped 1 base from V and 1 base from J, with 11 bases between. CDR3 size: 16 residues. Germline lookup yields CDR1 KGHSH and CDR2 LQKENI. CDR3 sequence reads: CASSPQGMGSGNTIYF. In DNA form, the CDR3 reads TGTGCCAGCTCACCACAGGGGATGGGATCTGGAAACACCATATATTTT.

This clone showed up just a few times. V and J are TRBV7-2 and TRBJ1-2; D call uncertain. There are 13 residues in the CDR3. Germline assignment: CDR1 SGHTA and CDR2 FQGNSA. Between the trimmed V and J ends, which lost 5 bases and 6 bases, there was a span of 13 bases. Written as DNA, the CDR3 is TGTGCCAGCAGCCTCGCAGGTATAAATGGCTACACCTTC. It encodes CASSLAGINGYTF.

This sequence joins TRBV19 and TRBJ2-2, with 7 bases that match TRBD1. The CDR3 runs to 17 residues. In germline, CDR1 is LNHDA, CDR2 SQIVND (reference sequence). V dropped 4 bases and J dropped 1; count of bases not matched to a gene: 9. The CDR3, as DNA: TGTGCCAGTAGTACCCTACCGGGACAGAGGAACACCGGGGAGCTGTTTTTT. It is translated as CASSTLPGQRNTGELFF.

The chain employs TRBV27 and TRBJ2-5; D may be TRBD2 (5 bases). Trimming shortened V by 8 bases and J by 5 bases, and 15 bases separated the two germline ends. The CDR3 runs 13 residues. The V gene's germline CDR1 is MNHEY and CDR2 SMNVEV (reference sequence). CDR3 nucleotides: TGTGCCAGCTCCCCGGGGTTTTGGGAGACCCAGTACTTC. It encodes CASSPGFWETQYF.

The V call is TRBV30, the J call TRBJ1-6; 7 positions match TRBD1. Trimming cost V 1 base and J 8 bases; bases outside gene matches: 5. Germline V gene lookup returns CDR1 GTSNPN and CDR2 SVGIG (reference sequence). CDR3 length: 14 residues. The CDR3 DNA reads as TGTGCCTGGAGTGGATACAGGGGTGATTCACCCCTCCACTTT. It is translated as CAWSGYRGDSPLHF.

This clone was counted only a few times. V and J are TRBV27 and TRBJ2-5, with 9 bases matching TRBD2. The J segment lost 5 bases and the V segment lost 4 bases, leaving 11 bases of the junction unmatched. Germline CDR1 is MNHEY and CDR2 is SMNVEV (reference sequence). The CDR3 is 16 residues long. CDR3 nucleotide sequence: TGTGCCAGCAGTTCGCTTTTGCGGGGGGGCCATGAGACCCAGTACTTC. It is translated as CASSSLLRGGHETQYF.

The CDR3 here is CASSPLIRGPNGETQYF. The CDR3 DNA reads TGTGCCAGTAGCCCCCTAATCAGGGGCCCAAATGGAGAGACCCAGTACTTC. This rearrangement joins TRBV19 to TRBJ2-5; D perhaps matches TRBD1 (6 bases). This CDR3 comprises 17 residues. Germline-derived CDR1 and CDR2 are LNHDA and SQIVND (reference sequence). With 6 bases removed from V and 4 bases from J, the gap between germline ends came to 24 bases.

This chain connects TRBV7-2 to TRBJ2-7; 8 bases are shared with TRBD2. The V and J ends lost 1 base and 2 bases, in that order; junction bases with no gene match: 7. Germline values: CDR1 SGHTA, CDR2 FQGNSA. The CDR3 covers 16 residues. This CDR3 is CASSLGPRGGTYEQYF. The CDR3 nucleotides are TGTGCCAGCAGCTTAGGTCCCCGGGGGGGGACCTACGAGCAGTACTTC.

The chain carries TRBV5-4 and TRBJ2-7; 12 bases fit TRBD2. Germline CDR1 and CDR2: SGHNT and YYREEE (reference sequence). Unmatched junction bases numbered 8, after V lost 0 bases and J lost 1 base. This CDR3 is 18 amino acids long. For the CDR3, the DNA is TGTGCCAGCAGCTTGGGAATTTCTAGCGGGAGGGGTTCCTACGAGCAGTACTTC. This encodes CASSLGISSGRGSYEQYF.

The genes are TRBV14 and TRBJ2-7; D not resolved. The length of the CDR3 is 13 residues. Germline assignment: CDR1 SGHDN and CDR2 FVKESK. The ends were cut back, 6 bases at V and 1 base at J, with 10 bases in the middle. CDR3 region: CASRRAGSYEQYF. As DNA, the CDR3 is TGTGCCAGCAGAAGAGCCGGGTCCTACGAGCAGTACTTC.

The chain has TRBV10-1 and TRBJ2-4; 7 positions agree with TRBD1. The CDR3 contains 16 residues. J gave up 0 bases and V 9 bases, and 11 bases lay outside the gene matches. Germline values: CDR1 WNHNN, CDR2 SYGVQD (reference sequence). DNA of the CDR3: TGCGCCAGAAGGGACAGACCGAGACTAGCCAAAAACATTCAGTACTTC. It encodes CARRDRPRLAKNIQYF.

Of note for this clone: The same CDR3 can be traced to other DNA sequences in this sample. The chain uses TRBV29-1 and TRBJ2-2; perhaps TRBD1 as D (5 bases). This CDR3 contains 13 residues. V was cut by 3 bases and J by 2 bases, with 7 bases left in between. CDR1 and CDR2 (germline): SQVTM, ANQGSEA. DNA for the CDR3: TGCAGCGTTGACCAGGGTAACACCGGGGAGCTGTTTTTT. This sequence encodes CSVDQGNTGELFF.

This clone was found a few times. This chain connects TRBV6-6 to TRBJ1-6; possibly TRBD1 for D (5 bases). The germline gives CDR1 MNHNY, CDR2 SVGAGI (reference sequence). This CDR3 has 13 residues. The V end was cut by 11 bases, the J end by 8 bases, with 16 bases between. The CDR3 DNA reads as TGTGCCGGCAAGACGGGGGAATATTCACCCCTCCACTTT. It specifies CAGKTGEYSPLHF.